These T cell receptor beta chains were read from a single sample in a study of shared clonotypes between healthy human individuals. Sequencing used immunoSEQ multiplex PCR; TCRdb keeps in-frame clones, though not all of them. The table records approximately 500,000 clones, approximately 95% of them present only once. Sample: naive CD4+ T cells sorted from blood. These receptors came from a woman aged 25-40 years in good health. Each CDR3 is given with its conserved first and last residue. Rows give clone size only sometimes, using once, few, many, or a class for an expanded clone.

abundance	v_gene	j_gene	len	CDR3aa
once	TRBV15	TRBJ2-1	15	CATSRDRASYNEQFF
NA	TRBV27	TRBJ2-7	14	CASSLWVGSYEQYF
NA	TRBV2	TRBJ1-4	13	CASQIRGAEKLFF
NA	TRBV2	TRBJ2-3	15	CATTLQGSEADTQYF
NA	TRBV7-2	TRBJ2-2	15	CASSSDRVNTGELFF
NA	TRBV29-1	TRBJ2-4	14	CSVRIGVAKNIQYF
NA	TRBV7-6	TRBJ2-7	15	CASSRYTSGRDEQYF
NA	TRBV5-5	TRBJ2-2	14	CASSLSANTGELFF
NA	TRBV6-5	TRBJ2-1	15	CATRAGTGGRSEQFF
NA	TRBV27	TRBJ1-5	15	CASNLFGYSNQPQHF
NA	TRBV28	TRBJ2-3	14	CASSTSGNTDTQYF
once	TRBV28	TRBJ2-7	16	CASSFLTRTGGYEQYF
NA	TRBV10-3	TRBJ2-1	12	CAISDGRNEQFF
NA	TRBV19	TRBJ2-6	13	CASSILGPNVLTF
NA	TRBV28	TRBJ2-5	11	CASSLGQTQYF
NA	TRBV10-2	TRBJ2-7	13	CATALAGAPEQYF
NA	TRBV21-1	TRBJ1-3	13	CASSKGQGDTIYF
NA	TRBV9	TRBJ2-5	16	CASSVLAGGTWETQYF
NA	TRBV10-3	TRBJ1-1	15	CAISELGTGGTEAFF
NA	TRBV18	TRBJ2-1	11	CASSRGTEQFF
NA	TRBV4-1	TRBJ2-1	13	CASGSGGYNEQFF
NA	TRBV15	TRBJ2-2	17	CATSSAPGGTYTGELFF
NA	TRBV5-4	TRBJ1-3	17	CASSFSRQGHSGNTIYF
NA	TRBV5-4	TRBJ1-1	15	CASSLVAGMNTEAFF
NA	TRBV5-1	TRBJ2-3	16	CASSLALAVSTDTQYF
NA	TRBV20-1	TRBJ1-2	9	CSARGGYTF
NA	TRBV19	TRBJ2-7	14	CASSSGSVPYEQYF
NA	TRBV6-6	TRBJ2-1	13	CATKGEVINEQFF
NA	TRBV11-2	TRBJ1-2	13	CASTLVLNYGYTF
NA	TRBV4-2	TRBJ2-7	15	CASSMAGTGKYEQYF
NA	TRBV19	TRBJ2-5	15	CASSIVSLGSETQYF
NA	TRBV28	TRBJ2-7	15	CASSFSGGRGYEQYF
NA	TRBV27	TRBJ2-7	14	CASSLAGRAYEQYF
once	TRBV7-3	TRBJ2-2	15	CASSSSGGNTGELFF
NA	TRBV5-1	TRBJ1-1	14	CASSLAQVSTEAFF
NA	TRBV5-1	TRBJ2-1	14	CASSFNGGDNEQFF
NA	TRBV19	TRBJ1-6	15	CASRSLDREQSPLHF
NA	TRBV6-1	TRBJ2-5	12	CASSDVGETQYF
NA	TRBV7-9	TRBJ1-4	15	CASSQAGTGNEKLFF
NA	TRBV11-2	TRBJ2-7	14	CASSFHQQGSEQYF
NA	TRBV5-1	TRBJ2-1	12	CASSLAGSEQFF
NA	TRBV2	TRBJ1-1	13	CASRRTGGTEAFF
NA	TRBV28	TRBJ2-7	15	CASSRGASGNYEQYF
NA	TRBV11-1	TRBJ2-4	16	CASSTLAGAGKNIQYF
NA	TRBV6-1	TRBJ1-4	15	CASSDRTRGKEKLFF
NA	TRBV6-6	TRBJ2-1	12	CASSYSGNEQFF
once	TRBV7-9	TRBJ1-4	14	CASSSRVTNEKLFF
NA	TRBV5-1	TRBJ2-5	14	CASSYSGREETQYF
NA	TRBV5-8	TRBJ2-3	16	CASSLGLAVGTDTQYF
NA	TRBV7-6	TRBJ2-5	14	CASSLAGPQETQYF
NA	TRBV19	TRBJ2-7	17	CASSIALPAVTTYEQYF
NA	TRBV19	TRBJ1-2	17	CASMRAHRSGPNYGYTF
NA	TRBV6-5	TRBJ2-7	14	CASSPSGTPYEQYF
NA	TRBV2	TRBJ1-4	13	CASQGGENEKLFF
NA	TRBV7-2	TRBJ2-5	15	CASSLGTGFQETQYF
NA	TRBV28	TRBJ1-1	13	CASSDRMNTEAFF
NA	TRBV5-1	TRBJ2-2	17	CASSLAPQAGNTGELFF
NA	TRBV10-3	TRBJ2-7	11	CAIGGQGEQYF
NA	TRBV7-8	NA	13	CASTKEWGYEQYF
NA	TRBV20-1	TRBJ2-3	11	CSARAGDTQYF